These 19 T cell receptor beta chains were sequenced from one sample in a study of blood T cells in healthy people across ages. Combining a sample-barcoded 5' primer with a J-beta primer mix, a second PCR ran for roughly 7 to 12 cycles. A single record per CDR3 protein comes from TCRdb applying MiXCR to the 5' RACE reads. Seen here are 1.5 million to 2 million distinct CDR3 sequences, approximately 30% observed once, and the top ten hold about 8%. The sequencing sample was made of blood. Receptors originate from a woman in her twenties or thirties in good health.

This chain links TRBV5-5 with TRBJ2-5; D unclear. This CDR3 is built from 16 residues. Germline V gene data show CDR1 as SGHKS and CDR2 as YYEKEE (reference sequence). V lost 2 bases, J lost 1 base, and 15 bases lay in between. The DNA of the CDR3 is TGTGCCAGCAGCTTATTGGCAAGCCCCAGCCAAGAGACCCAGTACTTC. It is translated as CASSLLASPSQETQYF.

This clonotype was counted a few times. J is TRBJ1-4 and V is TRBV7-9, with 9 bases aligning to TRBD1. The V gene's germline CDR1 is SEHNR and CDR2 FQNEAQ (reference sequence). The CDR3 is 14 residues long. With V trimmed by 4 bases and J by 7 bases, 4 bases remained unmatched. CDR3 sequence reads: CASSSWDRVEKLFF. DNA of the CDR3: TGTGCCAGCAGCTCATGGGACAGGGTTGAAAAACTGTTTTTT.

The chain couples TRBV7-2 to TRBJ2-7; D possibly corresponds to TRBD2 (5 bases). The J call may be in error: the DNA end matches TRBJ2-5 better. The germline gives CDR1 SGHTA, CDR2 FQGNSA. The CDR3 extends over 16 amino acids. The CDR3 DNA reads as TGTGCCAGCAGCTCTCACCTAGCCGGAGGTCAGAAGACCCAGTACTTC. It translates to CASSSHLAGGQKTQYF.

The rearrangement links TRBV7-2 to TRBJ1-2; unclear D gene. Trimming left V 2 bases short and J 7 bases short, with 14 bases between. The V gene's germline CDR1 is SGHTA and CDR2 FQGNSA. The CDR3 is 14 amino acids. CDR3 amino acids: CASSLWSWGGGYTF. DNA for the CDR3: TGTGCCAGCAGCTTATGGAGTTGGGGTGGTGGCTACACCTTC.

With regard to this clonotype: An end of the junction does not agree with germline; a read error may underlie this. Here the CDR3 reads CASSESGRFYGFTF. The CDR3 nucleotides are TGTGCCAGCAGTGAATCCGGCAGATTCTATGGCTTCACCTTC. The chain combines TRBV25-1 with TRBJ1-2; no definite D call. Germline V gene lookup returns CDR1 MGHDK and CDR2 SYGVNS. The CDR3 covers 14 residues.

The J gene is TRBJ1-1, the V gene TRBV29-1; D possibly corresponds to TRBD1 (6 bases). Trimming removed 6 bases from V and 5 bases from J, with 13 bases in between. This CDR3 contains 12 residues. In germline, CDR1 is SQVTM, CDR2 ANQGSEA. The DNA for the CDR3 is TGCAGCGTCTTAGTCCAGGGGACTGAAGCTTTCTTT. Translation gives CSVLVQGTEAFF.

This clonotype has only a few counts. The chain uses TRBV28 and TRBJ1-2; no clear D. Trimming removed 7 bases at V and 4 bases at J, with 16 bases between. The CDR3 loop spans 14 amino acids. Germline V gene lookup returns CDR1 MDHEN and CDR2 SYDVKM. This CDR3 reads CASKPVAASYGYTF. The CDR3 nucleotides are TGTGCCAGCAAACCAGTGGCGGCTAGCTATGGCTACACCTTC.

The chain has TRBV25-1 and TRBJ1-2; TRBD1 is a possible D gene (5 bases). The CDR3 length is 13 residues. Trimming took off 2 bases at V and 6 bases at J, with 10 bases between the two ends. In germline, CDR1 is MGHDK, CDR2 SYGVNS. The CDR3 loop reads CASSEQGRDGYTF. The CDR3 DNA follows: TGTGCCAGCAGTGAACAGGGTAGGGATGGCTACACCTTC.

This clonotype has only a few counts. V usage is TRBV7-6 and J usage is TRBJ2-1; 8 nucleotides line up with TRBD2. There are 16 residues in the CDR3. Germline lookup yields CDR1 SGHVS and CDR2 FNYEAQ. V was pared by 2 bases and J by 2 bases, with 5 bases of the junction left unmatched. The CDR3: CASSLWAGGTYNEQFF. DNA of the CDR3: TGTGCCAGCAGCTTATGGGCGGGGGGAACCTACAATGAGCAGTTCTTC.

The chain joins TRBV30 to TRBJ2-1; possible D gene TRBD1, 5 bases. CDR1 GTSNPN and CDR2 SVGIG come from the germline V gene (reference sequence). The CDR3 has 12 amino acids. Trimming left V 3 bases short and J 6 bases short, with 9 bases between. CDR3 DNA sequence: TGTGCCTGGAGCCCACAGGTCAATGAGCAGTTCTTC. Translation: CAWSPQVNEQFF.

This sequence joins TRBV12-3 or TRBV12-4 and TRBJ2-5; D is tentatively TRBD1 or TRBD2 (5 bases each). This CDR3 has 17 residues. Trimming shortened V by 5 bases and J by 3 bases, and 22 bases separated the two germline ends. The CDR3 region is CASSPSRGGWGEETQYF. CDR3 DNA: TGTGCCAGCAGTCCGTCGAGGGGTGGTTGGGGAGAAGAGACCCAGTACTTC.

This chain joins TRBV2 and TRBJ2-1; maybe TRBD1 (5 bases). V dropped 7 bases and J dropped 6 bases, with 10 bases sitting between them. Germline-derived CDR1 and CDR2 are SNHLY and FYNNEI. This CDR3 has 12 amino acids. The CDR3 DNA follows: TGTGCCAGCACATTAGACAGCAATGAGCAGTTCTTC. Protein sequence: CASTLDSNEQFF.

This CDR3 is CASSLEGRRDTQYF. In DNA, the CDR3 is TGCGCCAGCAGCTTGGAAGGACGTCGGGATACGCAGTATTTT. This chain links TRBV5-1 with TRBJ2-3; D is ambiguous. Germline assignment: CDR1 SGHRS and CDR2 YFSETQ. The CDR3 totals 14 residues. V was clipped by 0 bases and J by 6 bases, with 11 bases between them.

This clonotype was observed a few times. The junction shows a germline mismatch at one end, possibly a read error. The rearrangement uses TRBV12-3 or TRBV12-4 and TRBJ1-2; D uncertain. The CDR3 contains 14 residues. CDR3 nucleotide sequence: TGTGCCGGCAGCCCGGACGGAGCTAACTATGGCTACACCTTC. It encodes CAGSPDGANYGYTF.

Details on this clonotype: Mismatch with germline at one junction end may stem from a read error. The rearrangement uses TRBV9 and TRBJ2-7; 9 bases map to TRBD2. The CDR3 length is 15 residues. Germline V gene data show CDR1 as SGDLS and CDR2 as YYNGEE. CDR3 protein: CASSVLAGSSSEQYF. In DNA, the CDR3 is TGTGCCAGCAGCGTACTAGCGGGAAGCTCCTCCGAGCAGTACTTC.

As regards this clonotype: A much larger clone lies one base from this, so it may be a read error. The rearrangement joins TRBV12-3 or TRBV12-4 to TRBJ1-6; no firm D call. The CDR3 covers 15 residues. The CDR3 is CASSPTRGLNLPLHF. The CDR3, as DNA: TGTGCCAGCAGCCCAACCCGGGGTCTTAATTTACCCCTCCACTTT.

The gene calls are TRBV10-1 and TRBJ2-1; the D is unclear. Per germline, CDR1 WNHNN and CDR2 SYGVQD (reference sequence). With 0 bases removed from V and 13 bases from J, the gap between germline ends came to 13 bases. The CDR3 is 13 amino acids. For the CDR3, the DNA is TGCGCCAGCAGTGAGTCAGGTCAGGAGACCCAGTTCTTC. It specifies CASSESGQETQFF.

This clonotype was detected ten times or more. The chain has TRBV29-1 and TRBJ2-7, with D possibly matching TRBD1 (5 bases). This CDR3 spans 12 amino acids. V lost 4 bases to trimming and J lost 3 bases, with 10 bases between them. Germline V gives CDR1 SQVTM, CDR2 ANQGSEA. The CDR3 DNA is TGCAGCGTTGTTACAGGATTCTACGAGCAGTACTTC. It translates to CSVVTGFYEQYF.

This sequence joins TRBV3-1 and TRBJ2-1; a weak D match, TRBD2 (7 bases). CDR1 is LGHDT and CDR2 is YNNKEL in the germline V gene (reference sequence). The CDR3 has 20 amino acids. Trimming took 6 bases from V and 4 from J, leaving 31 bases between them. The CDR3 nucleotides read TGTGCCAGCAGTCCTCTCCTAGGACAGCGTCCTGGGAGGGCTTACAATGAGCAGTTCTTC. It translates to CASSPLLGQRPGRAYNEQFF.